These 30 T cell receptor beta chains were sequenced from one sample in a study of T cell responses to AZD1222 COVID-19 vaccine (dated by TCRdb to the early 2020s). The time point label for this specimen denotes: about 28 days (+/-7) after the second vaccine dose. The library was produced with the immunoSEQ multiplex PCR assay. TCRdb took this table from immuneACCESS and kept in-frame rearrangements with V and J called. Such tables lack part of the clones; where checked against another copy, unresolved V genes explain under half of the gap, and the rest is unexplained. The sample records 130,000 or so clones, 84% of which are singletons. The ten most abundant clones make up about 28% of the sample. Sequencing was performed on peripheral blood, taken 28 days after the second AZD1222 dose. These receptors were taken from an adult who received the AZD1222 COVID-19 vaccine.

The chain combines TRBV27 with TRBJ1-2; 8 nucleotides match TRBD1. Germline assignment: CDR1 MNHEY and CDR2 SMNVEV (reference sequence). Trimming removed 3 bases from V and 8 bases from J; junction bases left unmatched: 5. The CDR3 totals 13 residues. CDR3 in DNA: TGTGCCAGCAGTTTGCCAGGGGGCTCGGGCTACACCTTC. It codes for CASSLPGGSGYTF.

The rearrangement joins TRBV6-5 to TRBJ2-7; D is undetermined. Germline CDR1 MNHEY, CDR2 SVGAGI. Trimming stripped 10 bases from V and 0 bases from J, with 7 bases between. The CDR3 is 11 amino acids. CDR3: CATGVSYEQYF. Written as DNA, the CDR3 is TGTGCCACTGGGGTCTCCTACGAGCAGTACTTC.

The rearrangement uses TRBV21-1 and TRBJ1-1. TRBV21-1 is termed a pseudogene. The CDR3 extends over 10 amino acids. The CDR3 bases are TGTGCCAGCGCCCTCATGTACGCTTTCTTT. Residues: CASALMYAFF.

V usage is TRBV14 and J usage is TRBJ1-2; D may be TRBD1 (6 bases). CDR1 and CDR2 from the germline V gene are SGHDN and FVKESK. The CDR3 runs 13 residues. Trimming took off 4 bases at V and 4 bases at J, with 10 bases between the two ends. The CDR3 DNA follows: TGTGCCAGCAGCCCAACAGGGTCCTATGGCTACACCTTC. It translates to CASSPTGSYGYTF.

This clone was seen just once. The V call is TRBV5-1, the J call TRBJ1-2; D is possibly TRBD1 (6 bases). Trimming stripped 4 bases from V and 4 bases from J, with 14 bases between. The CDR3 covers 14 residues. CDR1 and CDR2 from the germline V gene are SGHRS and YFSETQ. The CDR3 reads CASSPSGTTYGYTF. The CDR3 nucleotides are TGCGCCAGCAGCCCATCCGGGACAACCTATGGCTACACCTTC.

This clone was recorded a few times. The V gene is TRBV19, the J gene TRBJ1-1; TRBD1 matches 10 bases. The J segment lost 1 base and the V segment lost 6 bases, leaving 8 bases of the junction unmatched. Germline CDR1 and CDR2: LNHDA and SQIVND (reference sequence). The CDR3 extends over 16 amino acids. CDR3 loop: CASSRRTGGANTEAFF. CDR3 sequence (DNA): TGTGCCAGTAGCCGAAGGACAGGGGGGGCGAACACTGAAGCTTTCTTT. Supplemented by reference TRBV19 and TRBJ1-1, the full variable domain reads DGGITQSPKYLFRKEGQNVTLSCEQNLNHDAMYWYRQDPGQGLRLIYYSQIVNDFQKGDIAEGYSVSREKKESFPLTVTSAQKNPTAFYLCASSRRTGGANTEAFFGQGTRLTVV.

V is TRBV20-1 and J is TRBJ1-3, with D unresolved. In germline, CDR1 is DFQATT, CDR2 SNEGSKA (reference sequence). Trimming took 6 bases from V and 3 from J, leaving 6 bases between them. CDR3 length: 11 amino acids. The CDR3 reads CSASHGNTIYF. CDR3 sequence (DNA): TGCAGTGCCAGTCATGGAAACACCATATATTTT.

This chain joins TRBV7-2 and TRBJ1-2; possible D gene TRBD1, 5 bases. V shed 3 bases and J shed 8 bases, with 19 bases lying between them. The CDR3 contains 15 residues. Germline V gene sequence: CDR1 SGHTA, CDR2 FQGNSA. The CDR3 loop is CASSFVGTWKLGYTF. The CDR3 DNA follows: TGTGCCAGCAGCTTCGTCGGGACGTGGAAGCTGGGCTACACCTTC.

Here the CDR3 reads CASTEGGLGYTGELFF. In nucleotides, the CDR3 is TGTGCCAGCACCGAAGGAGGTCTCGGGTATACCGGGGAGCTGTTTTTT. The genes are TRBV3-1 (or the pseudogene TRBV3-2) and TRBJ2-2; maybe TRBD2 (5 bases). V was clipped by 7 bases and J by 5 bases, with 20 bases between them. The CDR3 contains 16 residues. CDR1 is LGHDT, CDR2 YNNKEL, per germline (reference sequence).

This chain links TRBV15 with TRBJ1-2; TRBD1 might be the D (6 bases). V was trimmed by 8 bases and J by 8 bases, leaving 18 bases between them. This CDR3 contains 13 residues. The germline CDR1 and CDR2 sequences are LNHNV and YYDKDF (reference sequence). The CDR3 DNA reads TGTGCCACCTCTTTCGAACAGGGCGGCGGCTACACCTTC. This codes for CATSFEQGGGYTF.

This clone was observed once. The chain is built from TRBV27 and TRBJ1-1, with 7 bases identical to TRBD1. CDR3 size: 15 residues. CDR1 is MNHEY, CDR2 SMNVEV, per germline (reference sequence). The ends lost 2 bases at V and 1 base at J; junction bases unmatched: 4. The DNA of the CDR3 is TGTGCCAGCAGTTTAGGGGCAGGGGGGAACACTGAAGCTTTCTTT. Its translation: CASSLGAGGNTEAFF.

This sequence joins TRBV5-5 and TRBJ2-7; D ambiguous. There are 12 residues in the CDR3. Germline values: CDR1 SGHKS, CDR2 YYEKEE (reference sequence). The ends were cut back, 5 bases at V and 5 bases at J, with 11 bases in the middle. The CDR3 nucleotides read TGTGCCAGCAGTTTTGCTGGGGACGAGCAGTACTTC. Translation gives CASSFAGDEQYF.

The chain links TRBV18 to TRBJ1-5, with D maybe TRBD1 (6 bases). The CDR3 is 16 amino acids. Germline loops: CDR1 KGHSH, CDR2 LQKENI. The ends were cut back, 3 bases at V and 7 bases at J, with 19 bases in the middle. The CDR3 here is CASSPGGTQEGQPQHF. The CDR3 DNA follows: TGTGCCAGCTCACCTGGGGGGACACAAGAGGGACAGCCCCAGCATTTT.

The V and J genes are TRBV27 and TRBJ2-3, with no clear D. The germline CDR1 and CDR2 sequences are MNHEY and SMNVEV (reference sequence). V lost 2 bases and J lost 8, with 14 bases in between. This CDR3 region has 14 residues. The DNA of the CDR3 is TGTGCCAGCAGTTTAGCGGTTCCGGGTAGTACGCAGTATTTT. Translation: CASSLAVPGSTQYF.

The chain carries TRBV4-1 and TRBJ2-5; tentatively, D is TRBD1 or TRBD2 (6 bases each). Trimming stripped 1 base from V and 5 bases from J, with 20 bases between. This CDR3 comprises 17 residues. Per germline, CDR1 MGHRA and CDR2 YSYEKL. CDR3 loop: CASSQATGGAIRETQYF. The CDR3 DNA follows: TGCGCCAGCAGCCAAGCGACAGGAGGGGCTATCAGGGAGACCCAGTACTTC.

V is TRBV5-1 and J is TRBJ2-3, with D perhaps TRBD2 (6 bases). The CDR3 length is 14 residues. Trimming removed 6 bases at V and 0 bases at J, with 11 bases between. The V gene's germline CDR1 is SGHRS and CDR2 YFSETQ. This chain's CDR3 is CASKPGASTDTQYF. The CDR3 DNA follows: TGCGCCAGCAAACCGGGAGCTAGCACAGATACGCAGTATTTT. Drawing the rest from reference TRBV5-1 and TRBJ2-3, the complete variable domain is KAGVTQTPRYLIKTRGQQVTLSCSPISGHRSVSWYQQTPGQGLQFLFEYFSETQRNKGNFPGRFSGRQFSNSRSEMNVSTLELGDSALYLCASKPGASTDTQYFGPGTRLTVL.

A single count supports this clone. The chain combines TRBV4-1 with TRBJ2-1; D not certain. Trimming left V 3 bases short and J 11 bases short, with 11 bases between. Germline V CDR1 and CDR2: MGHRA, YSYEKL. The CDR3 contains 12 residues. The CDR3 region is CASSQINQQQFF. The CDR3 coding sequence is TGCGCCAGCAGCCAGATTAATCAACAGCAGTTCTTC.

CDR3 DNA: TGTGCCAGTAGGGCTAGCGGGGGGGCCAATGAGCAGTTCTTC. Its protein product is CASRASGGANEQFF. V usage is TRBV19 and J usage is TRBJ2-1; 12 nucleotides line up with TRBD2. With 6 bases clipped from V and 6 bases from J, the junction kept 3 bases outside the gene matches. Per the germline V gene, CDR1 is LNHDA and CDR2 is SQIVND (reference sequence). There are 14 residues in the CDR3.

This clone was counted only a few times. This chain links TRBV18 with TRBJ2-5; tentative D call: TRBD1 (5 bases). The CDR3 is 15 residues long. V dropped 1 base and J dropped 5 bases, with 14 bases sitting between them. The germline CDR1 and CDR2 sequences are KGHSH and LQKENI. CDR3 sequence reads: CASSPQQQGGETQYF. CDR3 DNA sequence: TGTGCCAGCTCACCACAACAGCAGGGCGGTGAGACCCAGTACTTC.

The V and J genes are TRBV12-3 or TRBV12-4 and TRBJ1-1; D gene uncertain. With 7 bases removed from V and 1 base from J, the gap between germline ends came to 10 bases. The CDR3 covers 13 residues. This CDR3 is CASTWPSNTEAFF. The DNA for the CDR3 is TGTGCCAGCACTTGGCCGTCGAACACTGAAGCTTTCTTT.

This chain joins TRBV5-5 and TRBJ2-1, with 9 bases that match TRBD1. Germline V lookup: CDR1 SGHKS, CDR2 YYEKEE (reference sequence). V lost 5 bases to trimming and J lost 3 bases; unmatched junction nucleotides: 6. The CDR3 runs 15 residues. CDR3 sequence reads: CASSWTGEIYNEQFF. The CDR3 DNA sequence: TGTGCCAGCAGTTGGACAGGGGAGATCTACAATGAGCAGTTCTTC.

This clone appeared a single time. Relative to the germline gene, one junction end is altered; a read error may explain this. The chain couples TRBV5-5 to TRBJ1-2; the match to TRBD1 covers 7 bases. The CDR3 runs to 15 residues. Looked up from germline, CDR1 is SGHKS and CDR2 is YYEKEE (reference sequence). CDR3 amino acids: CASNLGQFPYGGYTF. The CDR3, as DNA: TGTGCCAGCAACTTGGGACAGTTTCCCTATGGCGGCTACACCTTC.

Comment on this clone: One end of the junction varies from germline; a read error may be responsible. This sequence joins TRBV11-2 and TRBJ2-3; 8 bases are shared with TRBD1. Germline CDR1 SGHAT, CDR2 FQNNGV. The length of the CDR3 is 14 residues. CDR3 sequence (DNA): TGTGCCAGCAGTTTAGGACAGGGAAGAGATACGCAGTATTTT. This sequence encodes CASSLGQGRDTQYF.

This clone was seen once. J is TRBJ1-6 and V is TRBV19; TRBD1 agrees at 7 bases. The germline gives CDR1 LNHDA, CDR2 SQIVND (reference sequence). CDR3 length: 17 amino acids. The V and J ends lost 1 base and 5 bases, in that order; junction bases with no gene match: 8. CDR3 sequence: CASSIVRGLSDNSPLHF. CDR3 nucleotide sequence: TGTGCCAGTAGTATAGTAAGGGGGCTCTCGGATAATTCACCCCTCCACTTT.

The genes are TRBV2 and TRBJ1-2; 7 bases fit TRBD1. Germline V gives CDR1 SNHLY, CDR2 FYNNEI. The CDR3 totals 14 residues. The ends lost 4 bases at V and 6 bases at J; junction bases unmatched: 8. The CDR3 coding sequence is TGTGCCAGCAGTGGGGTAGGGGGCTTCGATGGCTACACCTTC. Its protein product is CASSGVGGFDGYTF.

V is TRBV6-5 and J is TRBJ1-1; TRBD1 agrees at 9 bases. The V gene's germline CDR1 is MNHEY and CDR2 SVGAGI. The CDR3 contains 15 residues. J gave up 4 bases and V 6 bases, and 9 bases lay outside the gene matches. In nucleotides, the CDR3 is TGTGCCAGCAGCCGCCCGGGACAGGGTGCCACTGAAGCTTTCTTT. Translated, it gives CASSRPGQGATEAFF.

The CDR3 region has the DNA TGTGCCAGCAGCGCGTCGGGGGGTAATCAGCCCCAGCATTTT. The encoded protein is CASSASGGNQPQHF. The rearrangement uses TRBV9 and TRBJ1-5, with D perhaps matching TRBD1 (5 bases). V shed 3 bases and J shed 4 bases, with 11 bases lying between them. Germline CDR1 is SGDLS and CDR2 is YYNGEE. The CDR3 contains 14 residues.

The rearrangement uses TRBV7-9 and TRBJ1-1, with TRBD1 matching 10 bases. The CDR3 is 14 residues long. Per the germline V gene, CDR1 is SEHNR and CDR2 is FQNEAQ (reference sequence). Trimming at V came to 5 bases and at J to 9 bases, leaving 9 bases not matched to a gene. The CDR3 bases are TGTGCCAGCAGCCCGTTGAGGGACAGGGGTAAAGCTTTCTTT. As protein: CASSPLRDRGKAFF.

The chain uses TRBV24-1 and TRBJ2-2; 9 nucleotides agree with TRBD1. The CDR3 runs 16 residues. CDR1 and CDR2 from the germline V gene are KGHDR and SFDVKD. The trim removed 3 bases at V and 7 bases at J, leaving 8 bases unmatched. CDR3 sequence (DNA): TGTGCCACCAGTGATCCAGGGACAGGGTATGACGGGGAGCTGTTTTTT. It specifies CATSDPGTGYDGELFF.

The V gene is TRBV5-6, the J gene TRBJ2-7; D is unresolved. The germline gives CDR1 SGHDT, CDR2 YYEEEE. The CDR3 spans 14 residues. Trimming took off 5 bases at V and 1 base at J, with 13 bases between the two ends. The CDR3 bases are TGTGCCAGCAGTGGAGAGCTTCGTTCCTACGAGCAGTACTTC. Protein: CASSGELRSYEQYF. The variable domain in full, with the rest retrieved from reference TRBV5-6 and TRBJ2-7, is DAGVTQSPTHLIKTRGQQVTLRCSPKSGHDTVSWYQQALGQGPQFIFQYYEEEERQRGNFPDRFSGHQFPNYSSELNVNALLLGDSALYLCASSGELRSYEQYFGPGTRLTVT.